These T cell receptor beta chains were read from a single sample in a study of CD8+ T cells in alopecia areata. Using immunoSEQ multiplex PCR, the repertoire was profiled, and TCRdb retains in-frame clones only, with some absent. The sample has about 220,000 clones, around three fifths seen once. Sample: CD4+ T cells sorted from blood, taken at week 4, from a patient treated with tofacitinib. The receptors were sampled from a human donor with alopecia areata. Each CDR3 is given with its conserved first and last residue. A D gene is named only where the DNA matches it firmly. Clone size is not always given. Where it is, it says once, few, many or a class for expanded clones.

.	TRBV29-1	.	TRBJ1-2	CSVVRGSYGYTF	TGCAGCGTTGTTAGGGGGAGCTATGGCTACACCTTC
.	TRBV4-3	.	TRBJ2-4	CASSQVIAAAKNIQYF	TGCGCCAGCAGCCAAGTGATTGCGGCAGCCAAAAACATTCAGTACTTC
.	TRBV18	.	TRBJ2-3	CASSPPQGGRGTDTQYF	TGTGCCAGCTCACCACCCCAAGGGGGGCGAGGCACAGATACGCAGTATTTT
.	TRBV10-3	few	TRBJ2-1	CAIKQSDEGLNEQFF	TGTGCCATCAAGCAAAGCGACGAGGGGTTGAATGAGCAGTTCTTC
TRBD2	TRBV9	few	TRBJ2-3	CASSVGLAGGGDTQYF	TGTGCCAGCAGCGTGGGACTAGCGGGGGGTGGAGATACGCAGTATTTT
.	TRBV19	.	TRBJ1-5	CASRGAGSNQPQHF	TGTGCCAGTAGAGGGGCCGGGAGCAATCAGCCCCAGCATTTT
.	TRBV25-1	.	TRBJ1-6	CASTQDAKNSPLHF	TGTGCCAGCACCCAGGATGCGAAAAATTCACCCCTCCACTTT
TRBD2	TRBV29-1	.	TRBJ2-3	CSVWTSRGGGTDTQYF	TGCAGCGTTTGGACCTCCCGGGGCGGGGGGACGGATACGCAGTATTTT
TRBD2	TRBV11-3	.	TRBJ2-3	CASNIAGGPRTQYF	TGTGCCAGCAACATAGCGGGGGGGCCTCGTACGCAGTATTTT
.	TRBV15	few	TRBJ2-1	CATSLSQGGGEQFF	TGTGCCACCAGCCTTTCACAGGGCGGGGGTGAGCAGTTCTTC
.	TRBV29-1	.	TRBJ1-1	CSATRGEAFF	TGCAGCGCCACCAGGGGTGAAGCTTTCTTT
TRBD2	TRBV7-2	.	TRBJ2-5	CASSVGRGAQETQYF	TGTGCCAGCAGCGTCGGGCGGGGGGCCCAAGAGACCCAGTACTTC
.	TRBV11-2	few	TRBJ2-7	CASSSGPHSYEQYF	TGTGCCAGCAGCTCTGGACCCCACTCCTACGAGCAGTACTTC
TRBD2	TRBV5-1	few	TRBJ2-1	CASSTSGGNNEQFF	TGCGCCAGCAGCACCAGCGGGGGGAACAATGAGCAGTTCTTC
.	TRBV5-6	.	TRBJ2-7	CASSFAGGHYEQYF	TGTGCCAGCAGCTTTGCTGGGGGCCACTACGAGCAGTACTTC
TRBD1	TRBV2	.	TRBJ1-2	CASPPRRDRASGYTF	TGTGCCAGCCCCCCCCGGAGGGACAGGGCGTCTGGCTACACCTTC
TRBD1	TRBV10-3	once	TRBJ1-1	CAISAAGQHEAFF	TGTGCCATCAGTGCCGCGGGACAGCATGAAGCTTTCTTT